These 4 T cell receptor beta chains came from one sample sequenced in a study of early T cells in non-severe SARS-CoV-2 infection. TCRdb redid the calling of the 5' RACE reads with MiXCR, one entry per CDR3 protein. The top ten clones hold 3.4% of a sample with roughly 75,000 distinct CDR3 sequences, more than 10% of them seen once. Material for sequencing was whole blood. Every receptor here comes from an adult who was a healthcare worker with PCR-confirmed SARS-CoV-2 infection or an uninfected control (not recorded which).

This clonotype was counted ten times or more. The chain employs TRBV4-2 and TRBJ2-1; 10 nucleotides match TRBD2. Looked up from germline, CDR1 is LGHNA and CDR2 is YNFKEQ. The CDR3 length is 16 residues. The V segment lost 1 base and the J segment 7 bases; nucleotides outside the gene matches: 7. The CDR3 DNA is TGTGCCAGCAGCCAAGGGGTGACTAGCGGGCTTAATGAGCAGTTCTTC. Translated, it gives CASSQGVTSGLNEQFF.

This chain links TRBV29-1 with TRBJ2-5; no reliable D call. Germline CDR1 SQVTM, CDR2 ANQGSEA. The CDR3 runs 11 residues. V was trimmed by 2 bases and J by 3 bases, leaving 4 bases between them. DNA for the CDR3: TGCAGCGTTGAATTGGAAGAGACCCAGTACTTC. This encodes CSVELEETQYF.

This rearrangement joins TRBV25-1 to TRBJ2-3; the match to TRBD2 covers 10 bases. V was pared by 3 bases and J by 14 bases, with 5 bases of the junction left unmatched. Germline CDR1 and CDR2: MGHDK and SYGVNS. The CDR3 has 12 residues. CDR3: CASSDRLAGVYF. CDR3 nucleotides: TGTGCCAGCAGTGATAGGCTAGCGGGAGTGTATTTT.

The sample holds a few counts of this clonotype. The V gene is TRBV6-1, the J gene TRBJ2-7; 9 positions agree with TRBD1. Trimming removed 3 bases from V and 5 bases from J; junction bases left unmatched: 8. The CDR3 is made up of 15 amino acids. The V gene's germline CDR1 is MNHNS and CDR2 SASEGT. CDR3 nucleotides: TGTGCCAGCAGTGACGCGACAGGGGGTGGAGACGAGCAGTACTTC. Protein: CASSDATGGGDEQYF.